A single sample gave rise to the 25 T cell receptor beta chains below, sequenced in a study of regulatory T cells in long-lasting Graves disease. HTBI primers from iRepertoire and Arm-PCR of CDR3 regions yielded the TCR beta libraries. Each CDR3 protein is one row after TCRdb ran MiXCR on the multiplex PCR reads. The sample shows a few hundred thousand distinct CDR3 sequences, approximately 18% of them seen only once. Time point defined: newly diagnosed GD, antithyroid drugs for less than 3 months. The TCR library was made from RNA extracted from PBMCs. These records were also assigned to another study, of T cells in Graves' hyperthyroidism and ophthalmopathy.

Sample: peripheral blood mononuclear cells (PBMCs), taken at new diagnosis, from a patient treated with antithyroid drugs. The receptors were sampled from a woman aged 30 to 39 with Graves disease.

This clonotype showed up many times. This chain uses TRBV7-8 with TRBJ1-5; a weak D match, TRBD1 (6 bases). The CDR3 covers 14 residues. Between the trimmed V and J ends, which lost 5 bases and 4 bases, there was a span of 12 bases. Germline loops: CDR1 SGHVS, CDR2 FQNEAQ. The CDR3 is CASSPHRDNQPQHF. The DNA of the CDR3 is TGTGCCAGCAGCCCTCACAGGGATAATCAGCCCCAGCATTTT.

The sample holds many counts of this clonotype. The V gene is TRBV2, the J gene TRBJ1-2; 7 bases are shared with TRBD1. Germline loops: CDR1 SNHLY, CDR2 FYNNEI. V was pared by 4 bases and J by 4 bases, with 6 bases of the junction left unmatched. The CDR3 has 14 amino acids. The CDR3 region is CASSVLQGPYGYTF. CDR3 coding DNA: TGTGCCAGCAGTGTATTACAGGGGCCCTATGGCTACACCTTC.

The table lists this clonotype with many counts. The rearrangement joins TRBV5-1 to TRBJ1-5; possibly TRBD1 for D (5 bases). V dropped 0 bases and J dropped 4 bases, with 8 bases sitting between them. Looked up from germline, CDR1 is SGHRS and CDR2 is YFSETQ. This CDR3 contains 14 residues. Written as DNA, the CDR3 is TGCGCCAGCAGCTTGGGGCGGGGGAATCAGCCCCAGCATTTT. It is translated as CASSLGRGNQPQHF.

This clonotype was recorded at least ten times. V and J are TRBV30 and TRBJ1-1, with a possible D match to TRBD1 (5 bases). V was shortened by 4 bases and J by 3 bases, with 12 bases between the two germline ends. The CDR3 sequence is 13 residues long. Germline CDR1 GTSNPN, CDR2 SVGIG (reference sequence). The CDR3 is CAWTASGDTEAFF. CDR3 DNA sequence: TGTGCCTGGACGGCATCGGGGGACACTGAAGCTTTCTTT.

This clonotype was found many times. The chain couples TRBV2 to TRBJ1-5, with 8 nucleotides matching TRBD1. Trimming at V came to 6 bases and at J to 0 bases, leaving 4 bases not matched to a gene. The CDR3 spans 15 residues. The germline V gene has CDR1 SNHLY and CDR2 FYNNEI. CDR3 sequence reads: CASRQGAGSNQPQHF. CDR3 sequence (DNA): TGTGCCAGCAGGCAGGGGGCGGGTAGCAATCAGCCCCAGCATTTT.

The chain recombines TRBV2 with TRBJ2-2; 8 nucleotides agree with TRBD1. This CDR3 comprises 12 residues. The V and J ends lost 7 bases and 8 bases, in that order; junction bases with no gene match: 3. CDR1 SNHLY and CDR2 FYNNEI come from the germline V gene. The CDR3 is CASIRDRGELFF. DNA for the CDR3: TGTGCCAGCATCCGGGACAGGGGGGAGCTGTTTTTT.

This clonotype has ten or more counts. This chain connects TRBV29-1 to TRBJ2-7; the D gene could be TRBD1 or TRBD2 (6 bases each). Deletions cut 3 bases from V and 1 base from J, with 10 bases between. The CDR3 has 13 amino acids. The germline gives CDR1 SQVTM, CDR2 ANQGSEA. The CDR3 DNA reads TGCAGCGTTGATGGGGGGCTTTCCTACGAGCAGTACTTC. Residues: CSVDGGLSYEQYF.

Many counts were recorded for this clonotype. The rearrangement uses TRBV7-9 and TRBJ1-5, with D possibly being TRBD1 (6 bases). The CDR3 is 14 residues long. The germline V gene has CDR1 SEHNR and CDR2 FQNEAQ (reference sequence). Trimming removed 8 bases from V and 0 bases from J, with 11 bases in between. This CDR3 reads CASSGQLSNQPQHF. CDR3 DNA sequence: TGTGCCAGCTCCGGACAGCTTAGCAATCAGCCCCAGCATTTT.

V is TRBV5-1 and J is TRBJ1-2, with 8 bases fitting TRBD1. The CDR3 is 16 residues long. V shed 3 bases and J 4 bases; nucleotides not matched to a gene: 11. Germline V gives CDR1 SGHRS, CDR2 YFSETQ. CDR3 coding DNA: TGCGCCAGCAGCTCTTCCGGGACAGGCTTTCCCTATGGCTACACCTTC. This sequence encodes CASSSSGTGFPYGYTF.

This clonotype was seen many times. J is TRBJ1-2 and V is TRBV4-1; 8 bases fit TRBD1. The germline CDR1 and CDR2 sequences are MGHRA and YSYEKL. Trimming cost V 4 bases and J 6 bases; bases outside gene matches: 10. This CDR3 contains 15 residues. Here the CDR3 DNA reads TGCGCCAGCAGCCCCTGGGGGACAGGATCTCATGGCTACACCTTC. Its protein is CASSPWGTGSHGYTF.

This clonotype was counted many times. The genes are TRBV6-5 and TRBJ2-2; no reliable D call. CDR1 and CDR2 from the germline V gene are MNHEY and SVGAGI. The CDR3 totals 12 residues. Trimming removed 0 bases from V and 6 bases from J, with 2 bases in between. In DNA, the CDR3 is TGTGCCAGCAGTTACTCAGCCGGGGAGCTGTTTTTT. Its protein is CASSYSAGELFF.

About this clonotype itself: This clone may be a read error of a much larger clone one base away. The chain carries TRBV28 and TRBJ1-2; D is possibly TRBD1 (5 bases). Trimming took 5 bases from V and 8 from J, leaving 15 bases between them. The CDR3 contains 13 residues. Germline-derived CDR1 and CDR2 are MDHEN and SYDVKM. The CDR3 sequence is CASSLPRQRGYTF. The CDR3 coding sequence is TGTGCCAGCAGTCTTCCTCGACAGAGAGGCTACACCTTC.

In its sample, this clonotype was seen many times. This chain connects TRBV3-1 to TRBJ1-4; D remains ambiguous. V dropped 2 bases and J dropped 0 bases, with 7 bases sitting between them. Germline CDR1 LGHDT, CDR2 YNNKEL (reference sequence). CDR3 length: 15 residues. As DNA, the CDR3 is TGTGCCAGCAGCCAAAGGAGTACAACTAATGAAAAACTGTTTTTT. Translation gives CASSQRSTTNEKLFF.

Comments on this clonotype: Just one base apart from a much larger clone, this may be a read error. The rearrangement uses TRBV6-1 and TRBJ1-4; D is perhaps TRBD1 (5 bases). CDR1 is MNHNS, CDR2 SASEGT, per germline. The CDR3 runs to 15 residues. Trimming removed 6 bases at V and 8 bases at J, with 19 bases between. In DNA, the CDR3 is TGTGCCAGCAGACGCACAGGACGGGAGGGGGAAAAACTGTTTTTT. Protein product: CASRRTGREGEKLFF.

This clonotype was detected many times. The CDR3 DNA reads as TGTGCCAGCAGTGCGGACAGGGGCACCTATGGCTACACCTTC. This gives the protein CASSADRGTYGYTF. The chain employs TRBV2 and TRBJ1-2; 9 nucleotides line up with TRBD1. The CDR3 consists of 14 residues. V trimming: 4 bases; J trimming: 4 bases; junction bases outside the gene matches: 4. Looked up from germline, CDR1 is SNHLY and CDR2 is FYNNEI.

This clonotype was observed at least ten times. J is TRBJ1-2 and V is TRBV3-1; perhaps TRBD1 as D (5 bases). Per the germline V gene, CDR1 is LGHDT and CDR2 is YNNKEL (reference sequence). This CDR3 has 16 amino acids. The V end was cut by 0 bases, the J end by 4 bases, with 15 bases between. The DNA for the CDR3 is TGTGCCAGCAGCCAAGAAGACGCAGGGATGGGCTATGGCTACACCTTC. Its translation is CASSQEDAGMGYGYTF.

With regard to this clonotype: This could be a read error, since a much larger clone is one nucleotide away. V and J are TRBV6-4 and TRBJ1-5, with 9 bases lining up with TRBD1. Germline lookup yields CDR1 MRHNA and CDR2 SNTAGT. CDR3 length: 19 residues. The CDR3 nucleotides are TGTGTCAGCAGTGACTCGAACCCGGCCGGGGACAGGGAGGGCCAGCCCCAGCATTTT. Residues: CVSSDSNPAGDREGQPQHF.

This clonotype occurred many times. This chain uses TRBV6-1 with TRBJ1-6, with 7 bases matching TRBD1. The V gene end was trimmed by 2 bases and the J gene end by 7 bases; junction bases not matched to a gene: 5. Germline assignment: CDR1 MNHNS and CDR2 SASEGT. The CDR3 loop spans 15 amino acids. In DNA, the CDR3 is TGTGCCAGCAGTGAAAACAGGGGTTGGAATTCACCCCTCCACTTT. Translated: CASSENRGWNSPLHF.

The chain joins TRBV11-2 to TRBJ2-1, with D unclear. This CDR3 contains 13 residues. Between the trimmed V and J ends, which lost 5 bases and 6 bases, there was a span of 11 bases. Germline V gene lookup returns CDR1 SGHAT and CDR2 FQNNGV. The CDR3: CASSPPEANEQFF. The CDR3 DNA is TGTGCCAGCAGCCCCCCCGAGGCCAATGAGCAGTTCTTC.

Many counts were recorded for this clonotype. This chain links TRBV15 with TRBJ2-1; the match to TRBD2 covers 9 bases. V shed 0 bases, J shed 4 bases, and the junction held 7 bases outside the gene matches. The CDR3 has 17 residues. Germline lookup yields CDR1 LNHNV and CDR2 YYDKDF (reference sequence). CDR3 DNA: TGTGCCACCAGCAGAGATTCCGGGCGGGGGGGATACAATGAGCAGTTCTTC. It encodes CATSRDSGRGGYNEQFF.

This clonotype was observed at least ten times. CDR3 DNA sequence: TGTGCCAGTAGTATAGGGGCCTCCCAGAACGGGGAGCTGTTTTTT. As protein: CASSIGASQNGELFF. This chain links TRBV19 with TRBJ2-2; D is uncertain. The CDR3 totals 15 residues. Germline lookup yields CDR1 LNHDA and CDR2 SQIVND (reference sequence). The V end lost 1 base, the J end lost 7 bases, and 13 bases lay between the germline ends.

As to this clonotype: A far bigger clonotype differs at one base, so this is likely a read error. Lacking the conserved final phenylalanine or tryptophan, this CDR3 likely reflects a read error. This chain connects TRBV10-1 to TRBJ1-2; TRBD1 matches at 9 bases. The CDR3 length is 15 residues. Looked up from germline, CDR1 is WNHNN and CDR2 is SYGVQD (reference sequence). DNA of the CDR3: TGTGCCAGCAGTTCTGGGACAGGGTTGACCTATGGCTACACCTCC. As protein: CASSSGTGLTYGYTS.

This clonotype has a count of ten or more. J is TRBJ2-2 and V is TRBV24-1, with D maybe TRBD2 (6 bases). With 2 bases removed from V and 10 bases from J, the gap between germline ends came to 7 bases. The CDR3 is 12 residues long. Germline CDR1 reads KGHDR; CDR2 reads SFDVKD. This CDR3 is CATSDWEAELFF. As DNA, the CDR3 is TGTGCCACCAGTGATTGGGAGGCGGAGCTGTTTTTT.

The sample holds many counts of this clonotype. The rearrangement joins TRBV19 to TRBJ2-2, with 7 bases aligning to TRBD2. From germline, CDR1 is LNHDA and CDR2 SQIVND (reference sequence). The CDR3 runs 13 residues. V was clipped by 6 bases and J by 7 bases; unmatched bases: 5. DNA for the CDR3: TGTGCCAGTAGGAAACTAGCGAGCGGGGAGCTGTTTTTT. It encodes CASRKLASGELFF. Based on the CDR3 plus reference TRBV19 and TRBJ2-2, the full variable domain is DGGITQSPKYLFRKEGQNVTLSCEQNLNHDAMYWYRQDPGQGLRLIYYSQIVNDFQKGDIAEGYSVSREKKESFPLTVTSAQKNPTAFYLCASRKLASGELFFGEGSRLTVL.

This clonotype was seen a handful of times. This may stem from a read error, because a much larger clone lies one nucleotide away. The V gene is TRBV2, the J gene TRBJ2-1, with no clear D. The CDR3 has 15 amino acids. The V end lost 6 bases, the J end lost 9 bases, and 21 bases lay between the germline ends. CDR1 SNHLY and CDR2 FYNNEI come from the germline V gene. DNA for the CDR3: TGTGCCAGCAGCTTAAGCCTTAGGGCCCACGCTGAGCAGTTCTTC. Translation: CASSLSLRAHAEQFF.